This TCR beta chain was profiled in a study of T-cell reconstitution after alpha-beta-depleted transplantation in children (dated by TCRdb to 2016 to 2017). About the investigation overall: Using TCR repertoire profiling, the study quantitatively followed how T-cell immune reconstitution unfolded in children after TCRalphabeta/CD19-depleted allogeneic hematopoietic cell transplantation.

The library was made by PCR. Sequencing relied on an Illumina HiSeq 2500. Molecular barcoding was employed in the preparation of TCR libraries, with unique molecular identifiers being used to normalize TCRbeta repertoire quantification. TCRdb reprocessing: public reads trimmed at Q25 with fastp, clones called with MiXCR, in-frame beta chains kept. One record per CDR3 amino acid sequence lists the most common genes and DNA. Across this sample there are 490,000 or so distinct CDR3 sequences, with about an eighth seen only once. The biggest ten clones account for less than 6.5% of the sample. As encoded in the germline V gene, CDR1 is SGHRS while CDR2 is YFSETQ. V loses 0 bases, J loses 8 bases, and the germline ends lie 17 bases apart. The CDR3 starts with the cysteine, ends with the phenylalanine, and has 15 residues. The entry retains the CDR3 DNA only, 45 bases that are in frame from base 1. This clonotype was recorded at least ten times. This receptor's antigen is unknown. Base qualities are not provided; no much larger clone lies one nucleotide away.

In this chain, TRBV5-1 is recombined with TRBJ1-2; the D gene cannot be resolved reliably. The TCR comes from a human donor who donated a stem cell graft to a child with combined immunodeficiency. The sequencing used PBMCs from the stem cell graft donor, collected from the stem cell graft. The DNA is as follows: TGCGCCAGCAGCTTGGGCCTGGACCTTTCGGGAGGCTACACCTTC. Translation gives CASSLGLDLSGGYTF.